The clone carrying this T cell receptor beta chain was recorded a few times. This specimen belongs to a study of blood T cell repertoires in COVID-19. Overall study context: In each case, the material was cDNA or gDNA derived from T cells, B-cell-depleted T cells, or PBMCs.

The CDR3 is made up of 15 amino acids. Between the trimmed V and J ends, which lost 3 bases and 1 base, there was a span of 12 bases. Germline-derived CDR1 and CDR2 are LNHDA and SQIVND (reference sequence). This table comes from immunoSEQ multiplex PCR, and its TCRdb copy is limited to in-frame clones, with some not included. Of a few hundred thousand clones listed, approximately 83% are singletons. The sample consisted of PBMCs or T cells enriched from blood (not recorded which). V and J are TRBV19 and TRBJ1-2; no clear D. This clonotype originated in a woman aged 55-70 years who had recovered from COVID-19. In DNA form, the CDR3 reads TGTGCCAGTAGTATCGTTCAGGCCGATAACTATGGCTACACCTTC. It specifies CASSIVQADNYGYTF.